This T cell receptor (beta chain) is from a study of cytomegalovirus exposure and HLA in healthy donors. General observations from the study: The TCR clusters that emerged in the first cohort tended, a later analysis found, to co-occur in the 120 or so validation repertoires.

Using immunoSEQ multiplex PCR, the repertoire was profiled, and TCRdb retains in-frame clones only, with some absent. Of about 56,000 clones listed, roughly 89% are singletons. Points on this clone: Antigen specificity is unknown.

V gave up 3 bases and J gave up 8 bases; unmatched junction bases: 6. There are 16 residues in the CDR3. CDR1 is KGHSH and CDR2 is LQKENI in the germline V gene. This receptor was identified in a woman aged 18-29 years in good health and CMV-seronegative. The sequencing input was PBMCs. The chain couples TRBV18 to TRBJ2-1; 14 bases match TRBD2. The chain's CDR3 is CASSPQGTSGGYEQFF. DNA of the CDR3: TGTGCCAGCTCACCCCAAGGGACTAGCGGGGGTTATGAGCAGTTCTTC.